This is a list of T cell receptor beta chains from one sample in a study of blood T cell repertoires in COVID-19. Profiling relied on immunoSEQ multiplex PCR, and the TCRdb table lists in-frame clones only, not all of them. Counted here are 350,000 to 550,000 clones, 80% to 90% occurring once; the ten biggest clones make up 1.1%. The sample consisted of PBMCs or T cells enriched from blood (not recorded which). The origin of the receptors is a man aged 30 to 45 who had recovered from COVID-19. The CDR3 runs from the conserved cysteine through the conserved F or W. A D gene is named only where the DNA matches it firmly. Size values are once, few and many counts, or a class for expanded clones, and some rows have none.

d_call j_call clone_size v_call cdr3_aa cdr3_nt
NA TRBJ2-7 NA TRBV7-9 CASSPSGSSHEQYF TGTGCCAGCAGCCCCTCCGGTAGTTCCCACGAGCAGTACTTC
NA TRBJ2-5 NA TRBV5-1 CASSLVGVETQYF TGCGCCAGCAGCTTGGTCGGTGTAGAGACCCAGTACTTC
TRBD2 TRBJ2-1 NA TRBV5-1 CASSSSGSHYNEQFF TGCGCCAGCAGCTCTAGCGGGAGCCACTACAATGAGCAGTTCTTC
NA TRBJ2-6 NA TRBV28 CASKGGSSGANVLTF TGTGCCAGCAAGGGAGGCAGCTCTGGGGCCAACGTCCTGACTTTC
NA TRBJ2-3 NA TRBV18 CASSPTGTTDTQYF TGTGCCAGCTCACCAACAGGCACCACAGATACGCAGTATTTT
NA TRBJ1-2 NA TRBV7-9 CASSPSGGFNYGYTF TGTGCCAGCAGCCCCAGCGGGGGCTTCAACTATGGCTACACCTTC
TRBD1 TRBJ1-1 NA TRBV29-1 CSVNGQADTEAFF TGCAGCGTTAACGGACAGGCGGACACTGAAGCTTTCTTT
NA TRBJ2-7 NA TRBV7-2 CASSSTSSYEQYF TGTGCCAGCAGCTCTACTAGTTCCTACGAGCAGTACTTC
TRBD1 TRBJ1-1 NA TRBV7-9 CASSLALTGLNTEAFF TGTGCCAGCAGCTTAGCATTGACAGGGTTGAACACTGAAGCTTTCTTT
TRBD2 TRBJ2-1 NA TRBV9 CASSAGLAGREQFF TGTGCCAGCAGCGCGGGACTAGCGGGCCGCGAGCAGTTCTTC
TRBD1 TRBJ1-2 NA TRBV28 CASSPAGQRTYGYTF TGTGCCAGCAGCCCGGCGGGACAGAGGACCTATGGCTACACCTTC
NA TRBJ1-5 NA TRBV27 CASSSQGRQPQHF TGTGCCAGCAGCTCACAGGGTCGGCAGCCCCAGCATTTT
TRBD2 TRBJ2-7 few TRBV7-2 CASSLQGLAGAHEQYF TGTGCCAGCAGCTTACAGGGACTAGCGGGAGCCCACGAGCAGTACTTC
NA TRBJ2-3 NA TRBV10-3 CALGGGWASFLRDTQYF TGTGCCTTAGGGGGAGGGTGGGCTAGCTTTTTGAGGGATACGCAGTATTTT
NA TRBJ1-5 NA TRBV7-8 CASSLATRQPQHF TGTGCCAGCAGCTTAGCTACCCGGCAGCCCCAGCATTTT
NA TRBJ1-4 NA TRBV18 CASSPSWEGDEKLFF TGTGCCAGCTCACCATCGTGGGAGGGCGATGAAAAACTGTTTTTT
TRBD2 TRBJ2-3 NA TRBV6-5 CASRTGRVGDTQYF TGTGCCAGCAGGACCGGGAGGGTTGGAGATACGCAGTATTTT
NA TRBJ2-4 NA TRBV19 CASSIHGNRNIQYF TGTGCCAGTAGTATTCACGGGAACCGAAACATTCAGTACTTC
NA TRBJ1-1 NA TRBV2 CASSKELPNTEAFF TGTGCCAGCAGTAAAGAGCTGCCGAACACTGAAGCTTTCTTT
TRBD1 TRBJ2-1 NA TRBV5-1 CASSLEGTAYNEQFF TGCGCCAGCAGCTTGGAGGGGACAGCCTACAATGAGCAGTTCTTC
NA TRBJ1-6 NA TRBV2 CASRREVTPNSPLHF TGTGCCAGCAGGAGGGAGGTTACCCCCAATTCACCCCTCCACTTT
TRBD1 TRBJ2-7 NA TRBV28 CASSSPGQVLYEQYF TGTGCCAGCAGTTCGCCGGGACAGGTCCTTTACGAGCAGTACTTC
NA TRBJ1-1 NA TRBV18 CASSDQGNTEAFF TGTGCCAGCTCAGATCAGGGTAACACTGAAGCTTTCTTT
NA TRBJ1-4 NA TRBV7-8 CASSRASSGEKLFF TGTGCCAGCAGCCGAGCCTCGTCCGGTGAAAAACTGTTTTTT
NA TRBJ1-5 NA TRBV5-1 CASSYSPITGLSNQPQHF TGCGCCAGCAGCTACTCGCCTATTACAGGGCTTAGTAATCAGCCCCAGCATTTT
NA TRBJ2-7 NA TRBV6-6 CASRRGQRTYEQYF TGTGCCAGCAGGCGCGGACAGCGCACCTACGAGCAGTACTTC
TRBD1 TRBJ2-5 NA TRBV19 CASSIRRGQETQYF TGTGCCAGTAGTATACGCAGGGGGCAAGAGACCCAGTACTTC
TRBD2 TRBJ2-7 NA TRBV4-2 CASSQDAGEGLAGGEQYF TGTGCCAGCAGCCAAGATGCGGGCGAGGGACTAGCGGGAGGCGAGCAGTACTTC
NA TRBJ1-1 few TRBV4-1 CASSSTSTRGPEAFF TGCGCCAGCAGCTCAACCTCAACCAGGGGCCCTGAAGCTTTCTTT
NA TRBJ1-4 few TRBV7-9 CASSGEEHRGEKLFF TGTGCCAGCAGCGGGGAGGAGCACAGAGGGGAAAAACTGTTTTTT
NA TRBJ2-7 NA TRBV3-1/TRBV3-2 CASSQQGMYEQYF TGTGCCAGCAGCCAACAGGGAATGTACGAGCAGTACTTC
NA TRBJ1-1 NA TRBV18 CASSPAGRSNTEAFF TGTGCCAGCTCACCAGCCGGGAGGTCGAACACTGAAGCTTTCTTT
NA TRBJ2-6 NA TRBV7-9 CASSLGRLSGANVLTF TGTGCCAGCAGCTTAGGCCGACTCTCTGGGGCCAACGTCCTGACTTTC
NA TRBJ1-5 NA TRBV6-5 CATRGGVGQPQHF TGTGCCACCCGGGGGGGCGTGGGTCAGCCCCAGCATTTT
NA TRBJ2-7 NA TRBV10-3 CAISEGDTTTGQYF TGTGCCATCAGTGAGGGGGACACCACTACAGGGCAGTACTTC